Listed below are T cell receptor beta chains from one sample, sequenced in a study of Graves' ophthalmopathy and Graves' hyperthyroidism. A single record per CDR3 protein comes from TCRdb applying MiXCR to the multiplex PCR reads. Here the sample spans more than 550,000 distinct CDR3 sequences, about two fifths being singletons. The sequenced sample was peripheral blood. The receptor set was obtained from an adult man with Graves' ophthalmopathy. Both conserved end residues are part of each CDR3. D genes are given only for firm matches. Rows may omit the clone size; those that give it use once, few, many or a size class.

j_call | clone_size | d_call | v_call | cdr3_nt | cdr3_aa
TRBJ1-2 | many | . | TRBV6-6 | TGTGCCAGCAGTTACCGGGGACCTCCCTATGGCTACACCTTC | CASSYRGPPYGYTF
TRBJ1-6 | . | TRBD1 | TRBV5-1 | TGCGCCAGCAGCTCCCGGGCAGGAGGGGGCGTCGAGTCACCCCTCCACTTT | CASSSRAGGGVESPLHF
TRBJ2-2 | few | TRBD1 | TRBV11-3 | TGTGCCAGCGGGCTTAGGACAGGTGGTCCCGGGGAGCTGTTTTTT | CASGLRTGGPGELFF
TRBJ2-3 | few | . | TRBV25-1 | TGTGCCAGCTCAGCCGGAGACCCTAGCACAGATACGCAGTATTTT | CASSAGDPSTDTQYF
TRBJ2-5 | . | TRBD2 | TRBV20-1 | TGCAGTGCTCCCTCTAGCGGGGGAGAGACCCAGTACTTC | CSAPSSGGETQYF
TRBJ1-2 | many | . | TRBV2 | TGTGCCAGCAGTGAAGTGGGGCAAGGCTACACCTTC | CASSEVGQGYTF
TRBJ2-5 | many | TRBD1 | TRBV12-3/TRBV12-4 | TGTGCCAGCAGGCACAGGGGATGGGTTCAAGAGACCCAGTACTTC | CASRHRGWVQETQYF
TRBJ2-5 | . | . | TRBV15 | TGTGCCACCAGCCGCCTGGCGGGGAGCGCGAAGACCCAGTACTTC | CATSRLAGSAKTQYF
TRBJ2-2 | . | . | TRBV10-3 | TGTGCCATCAGACCTACAATGGTCGGGGAGCTGTTTTTT | CAIRPTMVGELFF
TRBJ2-3 | few | TRBD2 | TRBV2 | TGTGCCAGCACGGTAGCGGGAGTCGCAGATACGCAGTATTTT | CASTVAGVADTQYF
TRBJ1-5 | many | . | TRBV20-1 | TGCAGTGCTAGAGATCGTGGGCAGTTCAATCAGCCCCAGCATTTT | CSARDRGQFNQPQHF
TRBJ2-6 | . | . | TRBV19 | TGTGCCAGTAGCCCGGACAGACTGGGAACTGGGGCCAACGTCCTGACTTTC | CASSPDRLGTGANVLTF
TRBJ1-2 | . | TRBD1 | TRBV18 | TGTGCCAGCTCAACGGGACAGGGAGGCATCTATGGCTACACCTTC | CASSTGQGGIYGYTF
TRBJ2-7 | few | . | TRBV6-1 | TGTGCCAGCGAATGGGTTTACGAGCAGTACTTC | CASEWVYEQYF
TRBJ2-7 | many | TRBD2 | TRBV7-9 | TGTGCCAGCAGCCCGGGGACTAGCGCTAAGTACTTC | CASSPGTSAKYF
TRBJ1-6 | many | . | TRBV20-1 | TGCAGTGCTAGCCAGACAGGAGATAATTCACCCCTCCACTTT | CSASQTGDNSPLHF
TRBJ2-7 | . | . | TRBV10-3 | TGTGCCAGCAGTTATCTAGCGCCGAGCTCCTACGAGCAGTACTTC | CASSYLAPSSYEQYF
TRBJ1-1 | many | . | TRBV29-1 | TGCAGCGTTGAAATAGGGCGTGGCACTGAAGCTTTCTTT | CSVEIGRGTEAFF
TRBJ1-5 | few | TRBD1 | TRBV6-2/TRBV6-3 | TGTGCCAGCAGGAACGACAGGGGCAATCAGCCCCAGCATTTT | CASRNDRGNQPQHF
TRBJ1-2 | . | TRBD1 | TRBV15 | TGTGCCGCCAGCAGCCCGCGGACAGGGAGAGATGGCTACACCTTC | CAASSPRTGRDGYTF
TRBJ2-7 | many | . | TRBV29-1 | TGCAGCGTTGAAGAAGCACCCTCCTACGAGCAGTACTTC | CSVEEAPSYEQYF
TRBJ2-2 | few | . | TRBV25-1 | TGTGCCAGCAGTGAAACACTAGCTGGCGGGGAGCTGTTTTTT | CASSETLAGGELFF
TRBJ1-4 | . | . | TRBV20-1 | TGCAGTGCTAGAGCGGGAGGGGGAAAACTGTTTTTT | CSARAGGGKLFF
TRBJ1-3 | medium-sized | . | TRBV29-1 | TGCAGCGTTGAAGGCAGCTCTGGAAACACCATATATTTT | CSVEGSSGNTIYF
TRBJ1-1 | many | TRBD1 | TRBV19 | TGTGCCAGTAGTATGGGACAGCTAAACACTGAAGCTTTCTTT | CASSMGQLNTEAFF
TRBJ1-6 | once | TRBD1 | TRBV9 | TGTGCCAGCAGCGCAAGGACAGGGCTGAGTTCACCCCTCCACTTT | CASSARTGLSSPLHF
TRBJ1-2 | . | TRBD1 | TRBV11-2 | TGTGCCAGCAGCACCCGGACAGGAACCTTC | CASSTRTGTF
TRBJ2-5 | many | TRBD2 | TRBV10-1 | TGCGCCAGCAGTGAGAGCGGGGGGGCCTTCCAAGAGACCCAGTACTTC | CASSESGGAFQETQYF
TRBJ1-2 | many | . | TRBV7-2 | TGTGCCAGCAGTTTTGGGACGGATTATGGCTACACCTTC | CASSFGTDYGYTF
TRBJ1-1 | . | . | TRBV10-3 | TGTGCCATCAGTGAGTCGAATAGGGGGGTAAACACTGAAGCTTTCTTT | CAISESNRGVNTEAFF
TRBJ1-1 | . | TRBD1 | TRBV25-1 | TGTGCCAGCACCCTGGAGGCGGGGACAGGGTTAGCTTTCTTT | CASTLEAGTGLAFF
TRBJ2-3 | . | . | TRBV9 | TGTGCCAGCAGCGAGGCCAGGGTGGATACGCAGTATTTT | CASSEARVDTQYF
TRBJ2-5 | . | TRBD2 | TRBV10-3 | TGTGCCATCAGTGAGGGACAAGCGGGAGCTGAGGAGACCCAATACTTC | CAISEGQAGAEETQYF
TRBJ2-7 | few | . | TRBV6-6 | TGTGCCAGCAGTTACTTGAACACAGGTTCCTACGAGCAGTACTTC | CASSYLNTGSYEQYF
TRBJ1-1 | . | TRBD1 | TRBV18 | TGTGCCAGCTCCCCAGGGGGCGTAGGTTCTGAAGCCTTCTTT | CASSPGGVGSEAFF
TRBJ1-6 | . | . | TRBV11-1 | TGCGCCAGCAGCCATGGTAGGGCAAGGCACCATAATTCACCCCTCCACTTT | CASSHGRARHHNSPLHF
TRBJ2-1 | few | TRBD1 | TRBV29-1 | TGCAGCGATCGACAGGGGGCTAATGAGCAGTTCTTC | CSDRQGANEQFF
TRBJ2-5 | . | . | TRBV10-3 | TGTGCCATCAGTGGACCCGGGACCCTTGAAGAGACCCAGTACTTC | CAISGPGTLEETQYF
TRBJ2-1 | . | TRBD2 | TRBV29-1 | TGCAGCGTCCCCTCGCTAGCGGGGGCTCTACTTGACAATGAGCAGTTCTTC | CSVPSLAGALLDNEQFF
TRBJ2-6 | . | . | TRBV12-3/TRBV12-4 | TGTGCCAGCAGTTACTCGGCTAGTTGGACCGGGGCCAACGTCCTGACTTTC | CASSYSASWTGANVLTF
TRBJ1-2 | many | . | TRBV2 | TGTGCCAGCCGCATAAACCCGTCCGGGGGAACCACTAACTATGGCTACACCTTC | CASRINPSGGTTNYGYTF
TRBJ2-7 | . | . | TRBV2 | TGTGCCAGCAGTGATGGGGCCAATAGCGAGATAACCTACGAGCAGTACTTC | CASSDGANSEITYEQYF
TRBJ2-7 | many | . | TRBV12-3/TRBV12-4 | TGTGCCAGCAGTGGTGACACCTCCTACGAGCAGTACTTC | CASSGDTSYEQYF